These 5 T cell receptor beta chains share one sample of origin, sequenced in a study of vaccination and CD4 T cells after COVID-19. Time point specified: late sampling 161 to 241 days after vaccination in a few convalescent patients. Treatment here: roughly nine-day PBMC culture with coronavirus spike peptide pools or control peptides (ViraFEST assay). These receptors lack a known antigen. Cultured CD4+ T-cell DNA underwent Oncomine TCR Beta short-read sequencing. TCRdb re-derived calls from the PCR reads in MiXCR, one entry per CDR3 protein. The repertoire holds around 16,000 distinct CDR3 sequences, with around 50% as singletons. The material was CD4+ T cells from blood, cultured in vitro, obtained about 7 months after SARS-CoV-2 vaccination. These receptor sequences come from a human donor who had recovered from COVID-19.

This clonotype showed up just a few times. The V and J genes are TRBV27 and TRBJ1-1; no definite D call. This CDR3 spans 18 amino acids. With 5 bases removed from V and 4 bases from J, the gap between germline ends came to 26 bases. CDR1 is MNHEY and CDR2 is SMNVEV in the germline V gene (reference sequence). The CDR3 DNA reads TGTGCCAGCAGTAGCATATTTGGGAGGAGGGTAAAGGGCACTGAAGCTTTCTTT. Translation gives CASSSIFGRRVKGTEAFF.

The chain combines TRBV7-8 with TRBJ2-4; 8 nucleotides match TRBD2. The CDR3 totals 17 residues. Germline CDR1 and CDR2: SGHVS and FQNEAQ. V gave up 1 base and J gave up 8 bases; unmatched junction bases: 13. The CDR3 loop reads CASSLGSRGTRGYIQYF. The CDR3 DNA reads as TGTGCCAGCAGCTTAGGTTCAAGGGGGACTAGGGGGTACATTCAGTACTTC.

The sample holds one count of this clonotype. The chain carries TRBV7-9 and TRBJ2-1, with 14 positions matching TRBD2. The germline gives CDR1 SEHNR, CDR2 FQNEAQ (reference sequence). V shed 1 base and J 4 bases; nucleotides not matched to a gene: 6. The CDR3 loop spans 18 amino acids. The DNA for the CDR3 is TGTGCCAGCAGCTTAGAGAAGGGACTAGCGGGGGATTACAATGAGCAGTTCTTC. Translated: CASSLEKGLAGDYNEQFF. The variable domain in full, with the rest retrieved from reference TRBV7-9 and TRBJ2-1, is DTGVSQNPRHKITKRGQNVTFRCDPISEHNRLYWYRQTLGQGPEFLTYFQNEAQLEKSRLLSDRFSAERPKGSFSTLEIQRTEQGDSAMYLCASSLEKGLAGDYNEQFFGPGTRLTVL.

This clonotype was detected only a few times. This CDR3 is CASSYGPTETQYF. In DNA, the CDR3 is TGTGCCAGCAGCTACGGCCCCACGGAGACCCAGTACTTC. The V call is TRBV7-9, the J call TRBJ2-5; D unresolved. Trimming removed 4 bases from V and 5 bases from J, with 11 bases in between. The V gene's germline CDR1 is SEHNR and CDR2 FQNEAQ (reference sequence). The CDR3 spans 13 residues.

The chain couples TRBV6-2 or TRBV6-3 to TRBJ2-5, with 8 bases matching TRBD2. The CDR3 has 15 residues. After removal of 6 bases from V and 1 base from J, the junction contained 7 bases not matched to a gene. From germline, CDR1 is MNHEY and CDR2 SVGEGT. CDR3 in amino acids: CASSRLASLQETQYF. CDR3 in DNA: TGTGCCAGCAGCCGACTAGCGAGCCTCCAAGAGACCCAGTACTTC.